These T cell receptor beta chains were read from a single sample in a study of cytomegalovirus exposure and HLA in healthy donors. TCRdb's table, derived via immunoSEQ multiplex PCR, lists solely in-frame clones and lacks some. The sample features roughly 82,000 clones, with 1.5% in its top ten. Sequenced sample: PBMCs. The receptors derive from a woman aged 55 to 70 in good health and CMV-seronegative. CDR3s include the opening cysteine and the closing phenylalanine or tryptophan. D genes are given only for firm matches.

j_gene	d_gene	v_gene	CDR3nt	CDR3aa
TRBJ2-3	NA	TRBV9	TGTGCCAGCAGCGTAGCTGCAGGCGGGTTGTTGGATACGCAGTATTTT	CASSVAAGGLLDTQYF
TRBJ2-1	TRBD2	TRBV10-1	TGCGCCAGCAATCGACTAGCGGGAGGGGAATCGGCAACGGATGAGCAGTTCTTC	CASNRLAGGESATDEQFF
TRBJ2-1	NA	TRBV9	TGTGCCAGCAGCGCCCAGACAGGCCGTGAGTTCTTC	CASSAQTGREFF
TRBJ1-4	NA	TRBV28	TGTGCCAGCAACCTGGAAGGGAGGGGGAATGAAAAACTGTTTTTT	CASNLEGRGNEKLFF
TRBJ2-5	NA	TRBV6-5	TGTGCCAGCAGTAAAAATATGGGGCCGGAGACCCAGTACTTC	CASSKNMGPETQYF
TRBJ2-7	NA	TRBV6-5	TGTGCCAGCAGTTATTTACAGCACCCCTACGAGCAGTACTTC	CASSYLQHPYEQYF
TRBJ1-2	NA	TRBV28	TGTGCCAGCAGTTTAAACAGGGTGAGAGGCTACACCTTC	CASSLNRVRGYTF
TRBJ1-1	TRBD1	TRBV7-3	TGTGCCAGCAGCACGACACCACTATCAGGGGGCCCAGTGAACACTGAAGCTTTCTTT	CASSTTPLSGGPVNTEAFF
TRBJ2-7	TRBD1	TRBV29-1	TGCAGCGTTTCCGAACGGACAGGGACCTACGAGCAGTACTTC	CSVSERTGTYEQYF
TRBJ1-1	NA	TRBV5-1	TGCGCCAGCAGCTTAGATACAGCATCCACTGAAGCTTTCTTT	CASSLDTASTEAFF
TRBJ2-3	NA	TRBV7-2	TGTGCCAGCAGCTTAAGCGCGCAAGATACGCAGTATTTT	CASSLSAQDTQYF
TRBJ2-4	NA	TRBV7-9	TGTGCCAGCACCACTCCTATCGGACAAAGCCGAAACATTCAGTACTTC	CASTTPIGQSRNIQYF
TRBJ2-1	NA	TRBV2	TGTGCCAGCAGGTTAGTCGGCCCAGGTGAGCAGTTCTTC	CASRLVGPGEQFF
TRBJ1-1	NA	TRBV7-9	TGTGCCAGCAGCTCGACAGCCACTGAAGCTTTCTTT	CASSSTATEAFF
TRBJ1-1	NA	TRBV10-2	TGCGCCAGCTGCCAAGGGGCCACTGAAGCTTTCTTT	CASCQGATEAFF
TRBJ2-5	TRBD2	TRBV28	TGTGCCAGCAGTTTCACTAGCGTCCAAGAGACCCAGTACTTC	CASSFTSVQETQYF
TRBJ1-2	TRBD1	TRBV2	TGTGCCAGCCGTCCCGGGACAGGGGTAAACTATGGCTACACCTTC	CASRPGTGVNYGYTF
TRBJ1-1	TRBD1	TRBV5-8	TGTGCCAGCAGCCGAGGACAGGGAGGTCACACTGAAGCTTTCTTT	CASSRGQGGHTEAFF
TRBJ1-4	TRBD1	TRBV28	TGTGCCAGCAGCCTTACAGGGGAACTGGGGGAAAAACTGTTTTTT	CASSLTGELGEKLFF
TRBJ1-1	TRBD1	TRBV28	TGTGCCAGCAGTTTGGGGCAGGGGGTGAGGAACACTGAAGCTTTCTTT	CASSLGQGVRNTEAFF
TRBJ2-2	NA	TRBV18	TGTGCCAGCTCACCAGGGGGCCCGGGAACCGGGGAGCTGTTTTTT	CASSPGGPGTGELFF
TRBJ1-3	NA	TRBV6-5	TGTGCCAGCAGTTACTCGACGGCCCAGGGAGGAAACACCATATATTTT	CASSYSTAQGGNTIYF